This paragraph reports one T cell receptor beta chain. The CDR3 extends over 16 amino acids. The J segment lost 8 bases and the V segment lost 0 bases, leaving 12 bases of the junction unmatched. Germline CDR1 reads MNHEY; CDR2 reads SVGAGI. Each CDR3 protein is one row after TCRdb ran MiXCR on the RT-PCR reads. Here the sample spans 650,000 to 800,000 distinct CDR3 sequences, about 14% being singletons. The sample was memory CD4+ T cells from blood. This sequence was found in a female donor in good health, serving as a healthy control. This rearrangement joins TRBV6-5 to TRBJ1-2; TRBD1 aligns across 7 bases. The CDR3 is CASSYSRTGNLQGYTF. The CDR3 DNA follows: TGTGCCAGCAGTTACTCCCGGACAGGCAATTTGCAGGGCTACACCTTC.